This T cell receptor beta chain stems from a study of T cells in Graves' hyperthyroidism and ophthalmopathy (dated by TCRdb to the late 2010s). Context from the whole study: Peripheral blood was sampled at the time of initial diagnosis, prior to any treatment. To identify distinguishing TCR V-J signatures, a discovery cohort of 90 to 100 patients was used, comprising 40 to 45 with Graves' ophthalmopathy and approximately 58 with stable Graves' hyperthyroidism. An independent validation cohort of under 20 hyperthyroidism patients and about 16 patients who later progressed to ophthalmopathy tested prospective prediction of ophthalmopathy. For training and testing, the approximately 92 patients in the discovery cohort were randomly divided in a 7:3 ratio. The study also compared thyroid tissue and blood T-cell repertoires from more than five Graves' hyperthyroidism patients. After blood sampling, hyperthyroidism patients were treated with methimazole at a starting dose of 30 mg daily, and ophthalmopathy patients were treated with high-dose intravenous methylprednisolone. TCR Vbeta CDR3 sequencing of some 140 peripheral blood samples (about 45 ophthalmopathy, roughly 72 hyperthyroidism and around 17 progressor patients) is reported in the paper. Here is what the overall study found, with its caveats: A model built on a 13 V-J signature distinguished ophthalmopathy from stable hyperthyroidism, reaching approximately 89% sensitivity and around 81% specificity in cross-validation and 80%/75% in testing. No statistical method was used to fix the sample size in advance, and group allocation was not hidden from the investigators. In validation, progression to ophthalmopathy was predicted by the model with around 70% sensitivity and under 85% specificity, a median of about 6.4 months before onset. Most expanded thyroid clonotypes (frequency above 0.001) were also found in blood, which suggests that blood repertoires may mirror thyroid immune responses.

Comments on this clonotype: Which antigen it targets is not known. The sample holds no much larger clone one base away, and base qualities are not on file.

The junction shows trimming of 5 bases on V and 8 bases on J, plus 26 bases between the germline ends. In the germline V gene (reference sequence), CDR1 corresponds to DFQATT and CDR2 to SNEGSKA. Its CDR3 holds 16 amino acids, cysteine through phenylalanine. The read is trimmed to its CDR3 DNA, 48 bases read in frame from base 1. Hyperthyroidism patients were newly diagnosed, had a disease duration of under 2 months, and were aged 18 to 65 years. Exclusion was applied to patients with uncontrolled infections, other autoimmune diseases, pregnancy or lactation. Diagnoses were established on the basis of clinical symptoms, serum thyroxine and TRAb, thyroid ultrasound, and orbital computed tomography. Blood from progressor patients was drawn when they were first diagnosed with hyperthyroidism, before any ophthalmopathy symptoms appeared. PBMCs were isolated from 7.5 to 10 ml of fresh peripheral blood by Ficoll-Paque density gradient centrifugation. Progressor patients were defined as those initially diagnosed with Graves' hyperthyroidism in whom ophthalmopathy developed during follow-up. Total RNA was extracted with Trizol reagent, and quality was checked on an Agilent 2100 Bioanalyzer.

Amplification of TCR beta CDR3 regions was carried out from RNA transcripts. A first-round RT-PCR of the TCR CDR3 used the HTBI primer set with the Qiagen OneStep RT-PCR kit. A second multiplex PCR round built the libraries, followed by size selection and purification. Sequencing of the libraries was done on an Illumina HiSeq2000 using paired-end 100 bp reads. The study's own analysis went as follows. SOAPnuke was used to process the raw data, with reads discarded if the reads contained adapters or uncalled bases, had a mean Phred below 15, or lacked an exact constant-primer or identifier match. COPE v1.2.5 was used to merge the high-quality paired reads, and each unique nucleotide sequence was defined as a clonotype. Clonotypes were aligned to IMGT TRBV, TRBD and TRBJ reference segments using MiTCR v1.1. Only V-J combinations with frequency above 0.0001, covering 99% to 99.2% of repertoires, were analysed. The TCS score was defined as the ratio of F50 (clonal expansion) to E x V (chaos), calculated using BLOSUM62-based TCRdist between CDR3 peptides within each V-J. Welch's t-statistics and random forest reduced around 550 V-J features to 10 to 15, which were used in a naive Bayes classifier (R e1071). Through fastp at Q25 and MiXCR, TCRdb rebuilt clones from the public reads, retaining in-frame beta chains. Duplicate CDR3 protein sequences are folded into a single record with the most common DNA and genes. These V and J calls originate from TCRdb's pipeline instead of the authors' own analysis. The sample table records 350,000 to 450,000 distinct CDR3 sequences; roughly 15% of these occur just once. 30% to 35% of the sample lies in the top ten.

What was sequenced was blood. The rearrangement joined TRBV20-1 to TRBJ2-3; TRBD1 is possibly the D segment (6 matching bases). The receptor comes from a woman aged 25 to 39 with Graves' hyperthyroidism that later progressed to Graves' ophthalmopathy. The nucleotide sequence reads as follows: TGCAGTGCTGAGGGGGTATGGGTTCCAGGGCCGGGTACGCAGTATTTT. Its protein product is CSAEGVWVPGPGTQYF.